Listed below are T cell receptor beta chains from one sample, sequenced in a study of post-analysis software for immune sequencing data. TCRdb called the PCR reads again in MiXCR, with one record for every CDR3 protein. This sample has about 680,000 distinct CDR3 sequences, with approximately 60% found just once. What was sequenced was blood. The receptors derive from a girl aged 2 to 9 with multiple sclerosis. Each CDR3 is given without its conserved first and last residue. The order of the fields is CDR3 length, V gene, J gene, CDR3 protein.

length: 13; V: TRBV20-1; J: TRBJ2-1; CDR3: SASPASALYNEQF
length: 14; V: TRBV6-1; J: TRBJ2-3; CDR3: ASSGTQRGVSDTQY
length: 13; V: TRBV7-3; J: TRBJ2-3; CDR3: ASSLRQGAKDTQY
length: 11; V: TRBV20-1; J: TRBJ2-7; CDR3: SATRTSSHEQY
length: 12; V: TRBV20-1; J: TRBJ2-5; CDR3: SARLGGSQETQY
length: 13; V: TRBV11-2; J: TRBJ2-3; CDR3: ASRLGTGPSVTQY
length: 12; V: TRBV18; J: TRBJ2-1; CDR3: ASSPSYPRDRGF
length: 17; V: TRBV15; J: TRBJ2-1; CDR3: ATSRVLGLLNFAYNEQF
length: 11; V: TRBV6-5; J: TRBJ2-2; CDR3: ASSFTGHGELF
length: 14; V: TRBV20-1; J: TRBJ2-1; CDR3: SARLWRLAGDNEQF
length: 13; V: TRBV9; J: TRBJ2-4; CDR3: ASSVGSGAKNIQY
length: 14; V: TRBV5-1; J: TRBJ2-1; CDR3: ASSLGAGQLGNEQF
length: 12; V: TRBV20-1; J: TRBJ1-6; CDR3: SARDRTQLAPLH
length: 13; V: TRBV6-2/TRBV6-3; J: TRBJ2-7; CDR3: ASSYGSGNSYEQY
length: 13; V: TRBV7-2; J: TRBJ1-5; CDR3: ASSPHGSSNQPQH
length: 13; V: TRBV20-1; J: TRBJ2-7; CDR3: SARDRDRDRYEQY
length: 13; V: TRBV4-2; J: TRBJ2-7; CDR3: ASSQGRQGLYEQY
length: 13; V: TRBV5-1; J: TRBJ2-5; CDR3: ASSFQRAARETQY
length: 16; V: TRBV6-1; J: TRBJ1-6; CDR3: ASSRTTPGGSFYSPLH
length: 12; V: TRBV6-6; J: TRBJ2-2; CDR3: ASSYRGWTGELF
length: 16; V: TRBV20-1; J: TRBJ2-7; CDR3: SADPFGGSGLFPYEQY
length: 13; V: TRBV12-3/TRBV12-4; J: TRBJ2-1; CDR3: ASSRTSGRGDEQF
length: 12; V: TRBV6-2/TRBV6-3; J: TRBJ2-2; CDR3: ASRGMENTGELF
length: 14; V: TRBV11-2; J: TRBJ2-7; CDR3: ASSLVPGPTTYEQY
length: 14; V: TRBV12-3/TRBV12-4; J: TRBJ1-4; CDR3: ASSSSLRGSNEKLF
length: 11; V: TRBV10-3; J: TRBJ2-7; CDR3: ATEREQGTEQY
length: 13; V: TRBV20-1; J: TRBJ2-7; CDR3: SARGSPGSPYEQY
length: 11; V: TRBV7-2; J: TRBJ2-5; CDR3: ANSLGREETQY
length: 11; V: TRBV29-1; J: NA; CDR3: SVGGGQWETQY
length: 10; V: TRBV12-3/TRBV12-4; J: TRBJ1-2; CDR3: ASSLGNSGYT
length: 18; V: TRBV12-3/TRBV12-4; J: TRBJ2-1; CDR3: ASSLAPPGQTASYYNEQF
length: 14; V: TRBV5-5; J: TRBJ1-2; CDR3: ASSLGAGGSNYGYT
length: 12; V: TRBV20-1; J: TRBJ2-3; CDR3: SASVAQGADTQY
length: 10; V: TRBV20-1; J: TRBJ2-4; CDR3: SASIGDAPQY
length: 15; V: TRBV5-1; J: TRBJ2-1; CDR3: ASSELEPGRGYNEQF
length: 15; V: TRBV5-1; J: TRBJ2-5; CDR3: ASSLYNPGWGRETQY
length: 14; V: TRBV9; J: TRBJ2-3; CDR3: ASSVDLAGPADTQY
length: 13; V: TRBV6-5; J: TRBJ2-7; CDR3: ASSYSIAGVYEQY
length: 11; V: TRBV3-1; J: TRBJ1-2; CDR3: ASSQGTGYGYT
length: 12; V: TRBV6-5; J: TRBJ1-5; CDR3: ASSYKRQNQPQH
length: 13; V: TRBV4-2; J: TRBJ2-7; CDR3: ASSQDPNNSYEQY
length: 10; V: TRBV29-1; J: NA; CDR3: SVSNREETQY
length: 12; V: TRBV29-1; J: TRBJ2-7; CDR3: SVEGVGDSYEQY
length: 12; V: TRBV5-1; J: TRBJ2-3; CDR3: ASSLGYSTDTQY
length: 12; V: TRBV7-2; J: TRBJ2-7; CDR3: ASSLLGTDYEQY
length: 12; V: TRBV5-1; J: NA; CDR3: ASSKGGSEYEQY
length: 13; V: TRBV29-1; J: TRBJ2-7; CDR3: SVESLAGLPYEQY
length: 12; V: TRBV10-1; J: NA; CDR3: ASSEAPGGYEQY
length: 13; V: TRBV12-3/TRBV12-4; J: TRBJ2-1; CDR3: ASSLVAARYNEQF
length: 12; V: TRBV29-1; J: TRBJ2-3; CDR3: SGVLAARTDTQY